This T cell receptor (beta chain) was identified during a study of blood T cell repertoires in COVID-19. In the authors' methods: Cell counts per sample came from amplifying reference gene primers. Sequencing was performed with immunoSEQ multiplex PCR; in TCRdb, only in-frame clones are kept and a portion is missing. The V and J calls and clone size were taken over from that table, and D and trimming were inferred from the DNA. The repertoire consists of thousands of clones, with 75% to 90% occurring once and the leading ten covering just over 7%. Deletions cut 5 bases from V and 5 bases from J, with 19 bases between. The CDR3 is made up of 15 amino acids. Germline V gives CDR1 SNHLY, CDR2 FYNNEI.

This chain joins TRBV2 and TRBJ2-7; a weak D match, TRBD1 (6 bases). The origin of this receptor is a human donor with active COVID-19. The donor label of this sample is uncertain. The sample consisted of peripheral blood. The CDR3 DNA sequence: TGTGCCAGCAGTCAGGGGCTCCCTGGGTTCAACGAGCAGTACGTC. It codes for CASSQGLPGFNEQYV.